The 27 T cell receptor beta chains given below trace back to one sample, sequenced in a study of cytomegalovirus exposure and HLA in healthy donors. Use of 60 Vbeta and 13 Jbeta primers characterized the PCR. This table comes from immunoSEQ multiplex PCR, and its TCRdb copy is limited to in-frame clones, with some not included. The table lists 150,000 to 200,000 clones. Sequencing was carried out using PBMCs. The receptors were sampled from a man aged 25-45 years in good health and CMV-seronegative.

The CDR3 DNA follows: TGTGCCAGCAGCTTCGGAGCTAGCGGGAGTAATGAGCAGTTCTTC. As protein: CASSFGASGSNEQFF. The gene calls are TRBV7-2 and TRBJ2-1; 10 nucleotides align to TRBD2. The CDR3 contains 15 residues. Germline loops: CDR1 SGHTA, CDR2 FQGNSA. Trimming cost V 3 bases and J 7 bases; bases outside gene matches: 6.

CDR3 in DNA: TGTGCCAGCAGTGCAAGACAGGGGGTATCCGCCTGGGCTTTCTTT. Protein: CASSARQGVSAWAFF. The rearrangement uses TRBV6-1 and TRBJ1-1, with 9 bases aligning to TRBD1. V shed 4 bases and J 11 bases; nucleotides not matched to a gene: 14. Germline CDR1 MNHNS, CDR2 SASEGT. The CDR3 runs 15 residues.

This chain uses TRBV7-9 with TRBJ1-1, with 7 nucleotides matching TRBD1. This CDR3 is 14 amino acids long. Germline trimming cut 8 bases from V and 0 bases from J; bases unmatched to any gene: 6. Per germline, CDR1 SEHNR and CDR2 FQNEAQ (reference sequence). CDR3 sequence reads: CASPQGDMNTEAFF. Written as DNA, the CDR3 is TGTGCCAGCCCTCAGGGGGATATGAACACTGAAGCTTTCTTT.

The CDR3 reads CASSVGPSAPDTQYF. As DNA, the CDR3 is TGTGCCAGCAGCGTAGGTCCCAGCGCCCCCGACACGCAGTATTTT. The rearrangement links TRBV9 to TRBJ2-3, with no clear D. This CDR3 comprises 15 residues. CDR1 is SGDLS, CDR2 YYNGEE, per germline. V dropped 0 bases and J dropped 9 bases, with 17 bases sitting between them.

As DNA, the CDR3 is TGCGCCAGCAGCTTGAACGGGGCTGGGGCCAACGTCCTGACTTTC. Translated: CASSLNGAGANVLTF. The rearrangement joins TRBV5-1 to TRBJ2-6; the D gene is possibly TRBD2 (5 bases). The V end lost 1 base, the J end lost 2 bases, and 7 bases lay between the germline ends. The germline V gene encodes CDR1 SGHRS and CDR2 YFSETQ. This CDR3 has 15 residues.

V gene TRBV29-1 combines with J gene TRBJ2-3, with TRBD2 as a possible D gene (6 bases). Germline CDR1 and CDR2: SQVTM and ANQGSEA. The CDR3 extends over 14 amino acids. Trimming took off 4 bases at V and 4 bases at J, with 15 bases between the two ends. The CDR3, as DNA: TGCAGCGTTGGCCGGGACTCCAGGGCAGATACGCAGTATTTT. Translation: CSVGRDSRADTQYF.

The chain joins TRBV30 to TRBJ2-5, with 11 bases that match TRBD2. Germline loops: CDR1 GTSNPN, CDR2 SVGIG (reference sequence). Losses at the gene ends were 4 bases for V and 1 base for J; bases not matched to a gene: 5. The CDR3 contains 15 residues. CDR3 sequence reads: CAWNRLAGSQETQYF. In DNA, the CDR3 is TGTGCCTGGAATAGACTAGCGGGGAGCCAAGAGACCCAGTACTTC.

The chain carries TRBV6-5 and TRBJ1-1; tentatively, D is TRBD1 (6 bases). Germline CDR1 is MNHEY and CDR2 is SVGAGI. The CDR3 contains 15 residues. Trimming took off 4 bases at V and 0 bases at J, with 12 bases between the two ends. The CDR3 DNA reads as TGTGCCAGCAGTTTGTCGGGACACATGAACACTGAAGCTTTCTTT. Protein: CASSLSGHMNTEAFF.

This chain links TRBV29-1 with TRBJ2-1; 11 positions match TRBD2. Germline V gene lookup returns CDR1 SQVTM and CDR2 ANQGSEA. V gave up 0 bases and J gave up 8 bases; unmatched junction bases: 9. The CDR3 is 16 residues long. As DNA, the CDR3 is TGCAGCGTTGAAGAAGTTGTTAGCGGGAGGGCGGATGAGCAGTTCTTC. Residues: CSVEEVVSGRADEQFF.

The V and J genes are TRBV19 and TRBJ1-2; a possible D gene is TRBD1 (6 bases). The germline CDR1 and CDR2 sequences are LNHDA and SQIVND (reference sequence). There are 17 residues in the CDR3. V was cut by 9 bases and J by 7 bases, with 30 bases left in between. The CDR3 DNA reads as TGTGCCAGCGAGTACGGGGTTAAGACAGGTGCATCGGGTGGCTACACCTTC. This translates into CASEYGVKTGASGGYTF.

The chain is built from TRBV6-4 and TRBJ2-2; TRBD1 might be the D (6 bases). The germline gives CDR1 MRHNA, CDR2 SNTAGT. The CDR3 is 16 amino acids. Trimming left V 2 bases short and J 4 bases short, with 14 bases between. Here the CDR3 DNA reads TGTGCCAGCAGTGACCATGGTGCAGGGGCCACCGGGGAGCTGTTTTTT. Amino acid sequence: CASSDHGAGATGELFF.

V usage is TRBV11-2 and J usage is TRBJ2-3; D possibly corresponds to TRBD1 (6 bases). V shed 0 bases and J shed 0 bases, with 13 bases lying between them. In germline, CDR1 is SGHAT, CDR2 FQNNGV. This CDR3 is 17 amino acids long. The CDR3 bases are TGTGCCAGCAGCTTAGAGGGACACCAATATAGCACAGATACGCAGTATTTT. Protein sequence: CASSLEGHQYSTDTQYF.

DNA for the CDR3: TGCAGCGTTCCCATCGGACAGGGGATGAATAATTCACCCCTCCACTTT. Encoded protein: CSVPIGQGMNNSPLHF. The V and J genes are TRBV29-1 and TRBJ1-6, with 9 bases matching TRBD1. The CDR3 is 16 amino acids. CDR1 is SQVTM and CDR2 is ANQGSEA in the germline V gene. Losses at the gene ends were 5 bases for V and 5 bases for J; bases not matched to a gene: 10.

CDR3 protein: CASSDQGSTGELFF. The DNA for the CDR3 is TGCGCCAGCAGTGATCAGGGATCCACCGGGGAGCTGTTTTTT. The V call is TRBV10-1, the J call TRBJ2-2; a weak D match, TRBD1 (5 bases). Trimming removed 3 bases from V and 4 bases from J, with 9 bases in between. Germline CDR1 is WNHNN and CDR2 is SYGVQD (reference sequence). The CDR3 has 14 amino acids.

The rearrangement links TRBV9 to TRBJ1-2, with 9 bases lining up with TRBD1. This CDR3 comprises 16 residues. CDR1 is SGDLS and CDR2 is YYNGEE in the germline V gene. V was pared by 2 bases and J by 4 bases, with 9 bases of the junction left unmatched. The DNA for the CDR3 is TGTGCCAGCAGCGTGGGGTCTGACAGGGGGTCCTATGGCTACACCTTC. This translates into CASSVGSDRGSYGYTF.

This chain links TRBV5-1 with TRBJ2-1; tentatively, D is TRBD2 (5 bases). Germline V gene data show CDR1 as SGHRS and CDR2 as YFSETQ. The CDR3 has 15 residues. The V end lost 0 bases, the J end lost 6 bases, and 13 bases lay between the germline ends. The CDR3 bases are TGCGCCAGCAGCTTGGCCCCGGGGTCAGGCAATGAGCAGTTCTTC. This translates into CASSLAPGSGNEQFF.

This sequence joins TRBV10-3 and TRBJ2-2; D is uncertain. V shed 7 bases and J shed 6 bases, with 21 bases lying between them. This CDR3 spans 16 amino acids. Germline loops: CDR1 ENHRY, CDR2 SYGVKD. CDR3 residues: CAIKPHDPGEAGELFF. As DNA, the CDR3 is TGTGCCATCAAGCCACACGACCCCGGCGAGGCCGGGGAGCTGTTTTTT.

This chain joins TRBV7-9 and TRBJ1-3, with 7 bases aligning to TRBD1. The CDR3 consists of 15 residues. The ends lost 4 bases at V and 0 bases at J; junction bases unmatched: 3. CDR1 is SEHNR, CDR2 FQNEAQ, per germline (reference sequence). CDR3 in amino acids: CASSSGQNSGNTIYF. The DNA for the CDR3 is TGTGCCAGCAGCTCGGGACAGAACTCTGGAAACACCATATATTTT.

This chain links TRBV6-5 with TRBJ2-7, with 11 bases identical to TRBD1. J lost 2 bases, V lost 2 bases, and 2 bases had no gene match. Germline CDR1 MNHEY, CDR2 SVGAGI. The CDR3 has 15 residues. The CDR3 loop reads CASSYGQGATYEQYF. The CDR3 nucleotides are TGTGCCAGCAGTTACGGACAGGGGGCCACCTACGAGCAGTACTTC.

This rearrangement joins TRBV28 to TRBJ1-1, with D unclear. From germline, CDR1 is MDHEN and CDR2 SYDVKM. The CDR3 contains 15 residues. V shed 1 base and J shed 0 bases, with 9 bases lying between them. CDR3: CASSLLEIMNTEAFF. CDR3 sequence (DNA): TGTGCCAGCAGTTTATTGGAGATTATGAACACTGAAGCTTTCTTT.

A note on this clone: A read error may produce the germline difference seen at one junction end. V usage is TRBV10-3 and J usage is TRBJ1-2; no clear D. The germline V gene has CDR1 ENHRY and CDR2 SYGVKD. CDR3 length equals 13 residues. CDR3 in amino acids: CAISDVQGGVYSF. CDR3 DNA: TGTGCCATCAGTGACGTCCAAGGCGGTGTTTACTCCTTC.

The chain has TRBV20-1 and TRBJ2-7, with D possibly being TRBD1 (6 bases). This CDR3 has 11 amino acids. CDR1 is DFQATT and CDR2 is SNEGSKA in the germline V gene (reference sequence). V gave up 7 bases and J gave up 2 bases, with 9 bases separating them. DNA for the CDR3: TGCAGTGTGGACAGAGCCTACGAGCAGTACTTC. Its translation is CSVDRAYEQYF.

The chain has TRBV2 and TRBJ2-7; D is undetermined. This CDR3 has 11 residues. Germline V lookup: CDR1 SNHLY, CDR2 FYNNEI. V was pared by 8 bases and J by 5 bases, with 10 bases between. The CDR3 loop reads CASQAQDEQYF. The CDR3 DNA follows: TGTGCCAGCCAGGCGCAGGACGAGCAGTACTTC.

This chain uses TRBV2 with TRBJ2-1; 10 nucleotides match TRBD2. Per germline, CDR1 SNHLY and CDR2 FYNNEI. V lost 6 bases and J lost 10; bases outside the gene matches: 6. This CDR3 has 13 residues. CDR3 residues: CASRVDSGGEQFF. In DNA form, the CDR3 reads TGTGCCAGCAGAGTTGATAGCGGGGGGGAGCAGTTCTTC. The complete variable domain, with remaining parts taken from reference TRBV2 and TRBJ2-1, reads EPEVTQTPSHQVTQMGQEVILRCVPISNHLYFYWYRQILGQKVEFLVSFYNNEISEKSEIFDDQFSVERPDGSNFTLKIRSTKLEDSAMYFCASRVDSGGEQFFGPGTRLTVL.

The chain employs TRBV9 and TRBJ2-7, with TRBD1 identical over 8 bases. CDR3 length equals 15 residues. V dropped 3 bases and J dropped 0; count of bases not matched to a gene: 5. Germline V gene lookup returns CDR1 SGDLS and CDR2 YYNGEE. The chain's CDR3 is CASSAQGDPSYEQYF. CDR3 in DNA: TGTGCCAGCAGCGCACAGGGGGACCCCTCCTACGAGCAGTACTTC.

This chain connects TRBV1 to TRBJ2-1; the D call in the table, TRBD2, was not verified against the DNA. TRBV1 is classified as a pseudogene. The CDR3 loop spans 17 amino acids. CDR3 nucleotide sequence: TGCACCAGCAGCTGCGGCCGGACTAGCGGTAGAGACAATGAGCAGTTCTTC. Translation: CTSSCGRTSGRDNEQFF.

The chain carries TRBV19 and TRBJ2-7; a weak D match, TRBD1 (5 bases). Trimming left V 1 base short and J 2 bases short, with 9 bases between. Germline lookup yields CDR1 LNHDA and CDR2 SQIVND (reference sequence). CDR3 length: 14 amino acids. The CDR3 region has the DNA TGTGCCAGTAGTATAGGAAGGGGCCCCTACGAGCAGTACTTC. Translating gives CASSIGRGPYEQYF.